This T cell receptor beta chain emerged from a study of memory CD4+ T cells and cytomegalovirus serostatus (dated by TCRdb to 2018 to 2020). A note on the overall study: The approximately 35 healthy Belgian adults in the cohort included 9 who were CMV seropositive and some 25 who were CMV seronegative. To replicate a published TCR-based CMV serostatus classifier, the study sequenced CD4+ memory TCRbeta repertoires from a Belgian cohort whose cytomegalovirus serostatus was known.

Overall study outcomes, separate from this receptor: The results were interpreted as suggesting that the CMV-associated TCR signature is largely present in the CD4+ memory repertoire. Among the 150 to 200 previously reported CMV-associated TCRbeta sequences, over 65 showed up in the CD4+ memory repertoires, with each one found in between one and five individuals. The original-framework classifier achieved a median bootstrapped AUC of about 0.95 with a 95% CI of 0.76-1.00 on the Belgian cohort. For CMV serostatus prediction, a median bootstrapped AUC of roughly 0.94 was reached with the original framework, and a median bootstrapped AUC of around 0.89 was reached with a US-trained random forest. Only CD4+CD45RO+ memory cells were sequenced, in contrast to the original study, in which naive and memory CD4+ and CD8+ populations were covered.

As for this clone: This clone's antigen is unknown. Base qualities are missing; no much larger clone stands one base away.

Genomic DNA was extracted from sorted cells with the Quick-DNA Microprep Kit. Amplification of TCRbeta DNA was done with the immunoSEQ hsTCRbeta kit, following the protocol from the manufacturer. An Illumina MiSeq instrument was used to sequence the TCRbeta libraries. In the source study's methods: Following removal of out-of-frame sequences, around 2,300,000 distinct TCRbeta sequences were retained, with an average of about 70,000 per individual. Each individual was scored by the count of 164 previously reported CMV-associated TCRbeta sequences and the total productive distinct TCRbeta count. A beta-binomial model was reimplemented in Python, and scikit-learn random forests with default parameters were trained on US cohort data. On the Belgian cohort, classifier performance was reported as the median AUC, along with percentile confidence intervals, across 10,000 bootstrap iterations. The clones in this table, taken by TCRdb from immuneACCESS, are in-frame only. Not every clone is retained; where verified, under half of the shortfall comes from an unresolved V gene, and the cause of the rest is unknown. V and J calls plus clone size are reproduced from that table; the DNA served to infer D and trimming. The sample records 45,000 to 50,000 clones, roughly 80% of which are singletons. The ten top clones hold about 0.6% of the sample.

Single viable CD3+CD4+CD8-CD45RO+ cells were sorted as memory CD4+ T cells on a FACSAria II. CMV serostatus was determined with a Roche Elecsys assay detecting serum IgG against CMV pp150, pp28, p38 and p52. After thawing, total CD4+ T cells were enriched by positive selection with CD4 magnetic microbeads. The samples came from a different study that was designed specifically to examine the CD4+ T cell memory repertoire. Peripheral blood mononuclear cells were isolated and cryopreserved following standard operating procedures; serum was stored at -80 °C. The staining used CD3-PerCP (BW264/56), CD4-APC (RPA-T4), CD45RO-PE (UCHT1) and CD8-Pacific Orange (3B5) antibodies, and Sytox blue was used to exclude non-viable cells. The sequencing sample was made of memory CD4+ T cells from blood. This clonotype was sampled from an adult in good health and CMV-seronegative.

The DNA sequence is as follows: TGTGCCAGCAGCTTAGGAGGGGGCGGACAGGGTGCAGATACGCAGTATTTT. This gives the protein CASSLGGGGQGADTQYF. The V and J segments used are TRBV7-9 and TRBJ2-3, and 8 bases in between align with TRBD1. Based on the germline V gene (reference sequence), the CDR1 and CDR2 sequences are SEHNR and FQNEAQ. V is cut back by 1 base and J by 4 bases, with 10 bases in the junction unmatched. Taken from cysteine to phenylalanine, the CDR3 has 17 residues. Of all the DNA, just the CDR3 is kept, 51 bases in frame from base 1.